This T cell receptor beta chain was identified during a study of T cells in Graves' hyperthyroidism and ophthalmopathy. Study results and limitations: Separation of ophthalmopathy from stable hyperthyroidism was achieved by a 13 V-J model.

This blood was taken when hyperthyroidism was first diagnosed, before any ophthalmopathy symptoms existed. The PBMCs studied were ones that came from about 10 ml fresh peripheral blood. To note about this clonotype: Its antigen is not known. An end of the junction does not agree with germline; a read error may underlie this.

Germline V CDR1 and CDR2: SGHRS, YFSETQ. This CDR3 region has 14 residues. Amplified TCR beta CDR3 regions came from RNA transcripts. During a first-round RT-PCR of the TCR CDR3, the HTBI primer set was used. TCRdb reanalysed the multiplex PCR reads using MiXCR and keeps one entry per CDR3 protein. The sample has around 240,000 distinct CDR3 sequences; about 14% are singletons. Sequences were obtained from blood. The rearrangement links TRBV5-1 to TRBJ1-1; 10 bases fit TRBD1. This TCR was sampled from a woman aged 40 to 55 with Graves' hyperthyroidism that later progressed to Graves' ophthalmopathy. CDR3 protein: CASSSGQGNIEAFF. DNA of the CDR3: TGCGCCAGCAGCTCGGGACAGGGGAACATTGAAGCTTTCTTT.